The 21 T cell receptor beta chains in this list originate from one sample, sequenced in a study of shared clonotypes between healthy human individuals. Only in-frame clones appear in the TCRdb table, and some are missing; sequencing was by immunoSEQ multiplex PCR. Of millions of clones listed, around 90% are singletons. The sequencing sample was made of naive CD4+ T cells sorted from blood. Regarding subset: CD45RA+ positively selected. The receptors were gathered from a man aged 18 to 29 in good health.

The J gene is TRBJ1-1, the V gene TRBV2; 9 bases match TRBD1. This CDR3 is 14 amino acids long. From germline, CDR1 is SNHLY and CDR2 FYNNEI. V was pared by 8 bases and J by 3 bases, with 7 bases of the junction left unmatched. CDR3 sequence reads: CASLGTGPHTEAFF. The CDR3, as DNA: TGTGCCAGCCTAGGGACAGGGCCTCACACTGAAGCTTTCTTT.

The chain couples TRBV5-4 to TRBJ2-7; D is undetermined. The CDR3 has 12 residues. The germline V gene has CDR1 SGHNT and CDR2 YYREEE (reference sequence). Trimming removed 4 bases from V and 11 bases from J, with 16 bases in between. The CDR3 DNA reads TGTGCCAGCAGCCCGGGTGAACCCACGGAGTACTTC. Encoded protein: CASSPGEPTEYF.

This chain connects TRBV14 to TRBJ2-5; 7 bases align to TRBD2. CDR3 size: 14 residues. From germline, CDR1 is SGHDN and CDR2 FVKESK. The junction had 4 bases not matched to a gene; V was cut back by 2 bases and J by 4 bases. CDR3 in amino acids: CASSQLLAVETQYF. The CDR3 DNA is TGTGCCAGCAGCCAACTTCTAGCGGTAGAGACCCAGTACTTC.

The V call is TRBV6-6, the J call TRBJ1-6, with 9 bases matching TRBD1. Germline-derived CDR1 and CDR2 are MNHNY and SVGAGI (reference sequence). The V gene end was trimmed by 6 bases and the J gene end by 10 bases; junction bases not matched to a gene: 7. The CDR3 is made up of 14 amino acids. DNA of the CDR3: TGTGCCAGCAGGCCGGGACAGGGCTTCTCACCCCTCCACTTT. Translation: CASRPGQGFSPLHF.

The genes are TRBV9 and TRBJ2-1; D gene uncertain. Trimming cost V 0 bases and J 10 bases, with 20 bases left between them. The CDR3 is 16 amino acids. CDR1 and CDR2 (germline): SGDLS, YYNGEE. CDR3 region: CASSVDYGLELQEQFF. CDR3 bases: TGTGCCAGCAGCGTAGATTACGGGCTAGAATTACAGGAGCAGTTCTTC.

Comments on this clone: The sample contains more than one DNA sequence encoding this CDR3. This sequence joins TRBV10-1 and TRBJ2-2; perhaps TRBD1 as D (6 bases). The CDR3 consists of 12 residues. Trimming pared 6 bases from V and 7 bases from J, leaving 9 bases between. Germline CDR1 WNHNN, CDR2 SYGVQD (reference sequence). CDR3 residues: CASSETGGELFF. As DNA, the CDR3 is TGCGCCAGCAGCGAGACAGGCGGGGAGCTGTTTTTT.

This sequence joins TRBV6-5 and TRBJ2-2; TRBD1 is a possible D gene (6 bases). From germline, CDR1 is MNHEY and CDR2 SVGAGI. This CDR3 region has 14 residues. With 5 bases removed from V and 5 bases from J, the gap between germline ends came to 12 bases. CDR3 sequence (DNA): TGTGCCAGCAGTCGATCCACAGGGACCGGGGAGCTGTTTTTT. Encoded protein: CASSRSTGTGELFF.

This chain links TRBV7-2 with TRBJ2-3; D is undetermined. The germline gives CDR1 SGHTA, CDR2 FQGNSA. V shed 5 bases and J shed 9 bases, with 18 bases lying between them. This CDR3 comprises 14 residues. This CDR3 is CASSTRFEAETQYF. The CDR3 DNA reads as TGTGCCAGCAGCACGCGCTTCGAGGCGGAGACGCAGTATTTT.

The J gene is TRBJ2-5, the V gene TRBV6-1, with 7 bases aligning to TRBD2. The CDR3 has 13 amino acids. In germline, CDR1 is MNHNS, CDR2 SASEGT. V was pared by 8 bases and J by 2 bases, with 5 bases of the junction left unmatched. DNA of the CDR3: TGTGCCAGCCGACAGCGGGGACAAGAGACCCAGTACTTC. It translates to CASRQRGQETQYF.

CDR3 protein: CASSYSDGTFYGYTF. CDR3 sequence (DNA): TGTGCCAGCAGTTACTCCGACGGGACCTTCTATGGCTACACCTTC. V is TRBV6-6 and J is TRBJ1-2; D is perhaps TRBD1 (5 bases). This CDR3 contains 15 residues. Germline values: CDR1 MNHNY, CDR2 SVGAGI (reference sequence). Trimming removed 0 bases from V and 4 bases from J, with 12 bases in between.

V gene TRBV18 combines with J gene TRBJ2-5, with no clear D. The closer fit of TRBJ2-7 to the DNA end suggests the J call may be wrong. Germline values: CDR1 KGHSH, CDR2 LQKENI. The CDR3 covers 14 residues. CDR3 bases: TGTGCCAGCTCACCAGGTCTACAGACCTACGAGCAGTACTTC. It translates to CASSPGLQTYEQYF.

This sequence joins TRBV2 and TRBJ2-3; possibly TRBD2 for D (5 bases). CDR3 size: 11 residues. Trimming removed 3 bases at V and 14 bases at J, with 12 bases between. Germline CDR1 and CDR2: SNHLY and FYNNEI. CDR3 amino acids: CASSEVSEGYF. CDR3 in DNA: TGTGCCAGCAGTGAGGTTTCCGAGGGGTATTTT.

This rearrangement joins TRBV6-1 to TRBJ1-6; TRBD1 agrees at 9 bases. The V segment lost 4 bases and the J segment 2 bases; nucleotides outside the gene matches: 12. The CDR3 spans 19 residues. Germline CDR1 and CDR2: MNHNS and SASEGT. This CDR3 reads CASSVIRDRVIPYNSPLHF. As DNA, the CDR3 is TGTGCCAGCAGTGTGATCCGGGACAGGGTTATTCCCTATAATTCACCCCTCCACTTT.

Notes on this clone: Additional DNA sequences in this sample encode the identical CDR3. The V call is TRBV11-2, the J call TRBJ1-1, with a possible D match to TRBD1 (5 bases). The V gene's germline CDR1 is SGHAT and CDR2 FQNNGV. The CDR3 totals 14 residues. V was shortened by 1 base and J by 4 bases, with 10 bases between the two germline ends. This CDR3 reads CASSLAGRGTEAFF. The CDR3 coding sequence is TGTGCCAGCAGCTTAGCGGGGCGCGGCACTGAAGCTTTCTTT.

The chain recombines TRBV10-2 with TRBJ2-7, with D unresolved. The CDR3 has 15 residues. Germline CDR1 is WSHSY and CDR2 is SAAADI. Between the trimmed V and J ends, which lost 4 bases and 2 bases, there was a span of 15 bases. CDR3 sequence (DNA): TGCGCCAGCAGTGTTACTCGAAGCCTTGCCTACGAGCAGTACTTC. Translation gives CASSVTRSLAYEQYF.

The chain employs TRBV7-9 and TRBJ2-7, with a possible D match to TRBD2 (5 bases). The CDR3 totals 12 residues. V was trimmed by 5 bases and J by 12 bases, leaving 17 bases between them. Germline V gene lookup returns CDR1 SEHNR and CDR2 FQNEAQ (reference sequence). The CDR3 bases are TGTGCCAGCAGCCCCACCTCCGGGGTCGGGTACTTC. Residues: CASSPTSGVGYF.

CDR3 amino acids: CASSPKGPYNSPLHF. CDR3 nucleotides: TGTGCCAGCAGCCCTAAGGGCCCCTATAATTCACCCCTCCACTTT. The rearrangement links TRBV14 to TRBJ1-6; unclear D gene. This CDR3 has 15 amino acids. Germline V gives CDR1 SGHDN, CDR2 FVKESK. V was shortened by 4 bases and J by 2 bases, with 9 bases between the two germline ends.

The chain combines TRBV6-1 with TRBJ1-1, with D possibly TRBD1 on 5 matching bases. Trimming removed 2 bases from V and 1 base from J, with 11 bases in between. This CDR3 contains 15 residues. The germline gives CDR1 MNHNS, CDR2 SASEGT. The DNA of the CDR3 is TGTGCCAGCAGTGAATGGTCGGGGGGGAACACTGAAGCTTTCTTT. Its translation: CASSEWSGGNTEAFF.

The V and J genes are TRBV29-1 and TRBJ1-1; TRBD1 agrees at 9 bases. Germline values: CDR1 SQVTM, CDR2 ANQGSEA. V gave up 7 bases and J gave up 3 bases; unmatched junction bases: 9. This CDR3 has 14 residues. This CDR3 is CSGAQGADYTEAFF. The CDR3 coding sequence is TGCAGCGGGGCACAGGGGGCCGATTACACTGAAGCTTTCTTT.

This chain joins TRBV19 and TRBJ1-1, with D possibly TRBD1 on 5 matching bases. The V end was cut by 4 bases, the J end by 0 bases, with 9 bases between. In germline, CDR1 is LNHDA, CDR2 SQIVND (reference sequence). The CDR3 extends over 14 amino acids. CDR3 loop: CASSTQALNTEAFF. Written as DNA, the CDR3 is TGTGCCAGTAGTACACAGGCCTTGAACACTGAAGCTTTCTTT. Supplemented by reference TRBV19 and TRBJ1-1, the full variable domain reads DGGITQSPKYLFRKEGQNVTLSCEQNLNHDAMYWYRQDPGQGLRLIYYSQIVNDFQKGDIAEGYSVSREKKESFPLTVTSAQKNPTAFYLCASSTQALNTEAFFGQGTRLTVV.

This chain uses TRBV9 with TRBJ1-3, with D tentatively TRBD1 (6 bases). V was clipped by 4 bases and J by 2 bases, with 16 bases between them. In germline, CDR1 is SGDLS, CDR2 YYNGEE. The CDR3 is 16 residues long. For the CDR3, the DNA is TGTGCCAGCAGCCCGAGCAACAGGGTCCCTGGAAACACCATATATTTT. Its protein is CASSPSNRVPGNTIYF.